The subject of this entry is one T cell receptor beta chain. Germline V gene sequence: CDR1 SGHAT, CDR2 FQNNGV. This CDR3 region has 14 residues. Trimming shortened V by 5 bases and J by 9 bases, and 14 bases separated the two germline ends. Some clones are missing from TCRdb's copy, which holds only in-frame ones; the method was immunoSEQ multiplex PCR. The table has tens of thousands of clones, 75% to 95% seen once; the top ten hold roughly 1.8%. The record originates from a study of T cell changes during pregnancy in multiple sclerosis. The V and J genes are TRBV11-2 and TRBJ1-6; maybe TRBD1 (5 bases). The sequences come from CD4+ T cells from peripheral blood mononuclear cells, collected after pregnancy. The receptor comes from a female donor in good health, enrolled as a control in a pregnancy study. CDR3 sequence (DNA): TGTGCCAGCAGCCCGTCTCAAAGGGGTTCACCCCTCCACTTT. Its translation is CASSPSQRGSPLHF.